These 31 T cell receptor beta chains were sequenced from one sample in a study of control samples from healthy donors and cancer patients. Generated by immunoSEQ multiplex PCR, the TCRdb table keeps only in-frame clones and is missing some. The data show 100,000 to 150,000 clones, around 87% seen once. Specimen: blood. The source is a man in his sixties in good health.

V gene TRBV19 combines with J gene TRBJ1-5, with D possibly being TRBD1 (5 bases). Germline V gene data show CDR1 as LNHDA and CDR2 as SQIVND (reference sequence). V was cut by 10 bases and J by 4 bases, with 20 bases left in between. CDR3 length: 15 amino acids. The CDR3 loop reads CATTGGVIRNQPQHF. The CDR3 coding sequence is TGTGCCACCACCGGGGGGGTTATCAGAAATCAGCCCCAGCATTTT.

J is TRBJ1-4 and V is TRBV7-9; no clear D. This CDR3 contains 14 residues. CDR1 and CDR2 from the germline V gene are SEHNR and FQNEAQ (reference sequence). The V and J ends lost 5 bases and 5 bases respectively, with 12 bases between them. The CDR3 sequence is CASSPGSTNEKLFF. The DNA of the CDR3 is TGTGCCAGCAGCCCCGGGTCCACAAATGAAAAACTGTTTTTT.

This clone showed up just once. The chain recombines TRBV2 with TRBJ1-2; TRBD1 aligns across 8 bases. CDR1 and CDR2 (germline): SNHLY, FYNNEI. The CDR3 spans 15 residues. J lost 6 bases, V lost 4 bases, and 10 bases had no gene match. The CDR3 DNA follows: TGTGCCAGCAGTGGTCAGGGGGCAAAAGGAGATGGCTACACCTTC. It yields the protein CASSGQGAKGDGYTF.

The V and J genes are TRBV5-5 and TRBJ2-7; no clear D gene. CDR3 size: 15 residues. CDR1 is SGHKS and CDR2 is YYEKEE in the germline V gene (reference sequence). V gave up 0 bases and J gave up 0 bases, with 10 bases separating them. The CDR3, as DNA: TGTGCCAGCAGCTTGGGCCCAGGCTTCTCCTACGAGCAGTACTTC. Protein: CASSLGPGFSYEQYF.

The J gene is TRBJ1-4, the V gene TRBV30; no clear D gene. The CDR3 contains 15 residues. Germline loops: CDR1 GTSNPN, CDR2 SVGIG (reference sequence). V lost 5 bases to trimming and J lost 0 bases, with 13 bases between them. Written as DNA, the CDR3 is TGTGCCTGGGTGTCGCAAGAATCAACTAATGAAAAACTGTTTTTT. It encodes CAWVSQESTNEKLFF.

This chain uses TRBV4-1 with TRBJ1-1; a weak D match, TRBD1 (6 bases). Germline V gives CDR1 MGHRA, CDR2 YSYEKL. The CDR3 length is 14 residues. V lost 2 bases to trimming and J lost 6 bases, with 13 bases between them. CDR3 in DNA: TGCGCCAGCAGCCAAACAACAGGGAGAGCTGAAGCTTTCTTT. Translated: CASSQTTGRAEAFF.

V and J are TRBV28 and TRBJ1-5; D unclear. The CDR3 has 14 residues. Trimming took off 10 bases at V and 7 bases at J, with 20 bases between the two ends. Germline V gives CDR1 MDHEN, CDR2 SYDVKM. CDR3 protein: CATPGNSRGQPQHF. CDR3 DNA sequence: TGTGCCACCCCGGGGAACTCCCGGGGACAGCCCCAGCATTTT. The complete variable domain, with remaining parts taken from reference TRBV28 and TRBJ1-5, reads DVKVTQSSRYLVKRTGEKVFLECVQDMDHENMFWYRQDPGLGLRLIYFSYDVKMKEKGDIPEGYSVSREKKERFSLILESASTNQTSMYLCATPGNSRGQPQHFGDGTRLSIL.

A single count supports this clone. V usage is TRBV29-1 and J usage is TRBJ1-1; D is perhaps TRBD1 (5 bases). The CDR3 length is 12 residues. V dropped 7 bases and J dropped 10 bases, with 19 bases sitting between them. CDR1 SQVTM and CDR2 ANQGSEA come from the germline V gene. The chain's CDR3 is CSASDITVGAFF. DNA for the CDR3: TGCAGCGCCTCGGACATAACGGTGGGAGCTTTCTTT.

The chain combines TRBV18 with TRBJ2-1; 7 bases match TRBD1. This CDR3 contains 14 residues. Per the germline V gene, CDR1 is KGHSH and CDR2 is LQKENI. J lost 3 bases, V lost 6 bases, and 5 bases had no gene match. In nucleotides, the CDR3 is TGTGCCAGCTCCGGACAGGAAGACTACAATGAGCAGTTCTTC. This codes for CASSGQEDYNEQFF.

This rearrangement joins TRBV6-5 to TRBJ1-6; tentative D call: TRBD1 (5 bases). Germline V CDR1 and CDR2: MNHEY, SVGAGI. Trimming took off 8 bases at V and 9 bases at J, with 14 bases between the two ends. There are 13 residues in the CDR3. This CDR3 reads CASLEDTSSPLHF. The CDR3 DNA reads as TGTGCCAGCCTAGAGGACACCAGTTCACCCCTCCACTTT.

The table lists this clone with a few counts. Additional DNA sequences in this sample encode the identical CDR3. This chain joins TRBV12-3 or TRBV12-4 and TRBJ1-5; no firm D call. This CDR3 has 12 amino acids. Between the trimmed V and J ends, which lost 6 bases and 1 base, there was a span of 4 bases. The CDR3 sequence is CASRNSNQPQHF. The CDR3 coding sequence is TGTGCCAGCAGGAACAGCAATCAGCCCCAGCATTTT.

The chain is built from TRBV5-1 and TRBJ1-2; 7 positions agree with TRBD1. The CDR3 is made up of 15 amino acids. Trimming took 2 bases from V and 4 from J; bases not matched to a gene: 8. Germline CDR1 reads SGHRS; CDR2 reads YFSETQ. CDR3 in DNA: TGCGCCAGCAGCTTTGGGGACAGCCTCGGCTATGGCTACACCTTC. Encoded protein: CASSFGDSLGYGYTF.

The chain has TRBV11-2 and TRBJ1-2; D is perhaps TRBD1 (5 bases). Trimming took 5 bases from V and 7 from J, leaving 23 bases between them. Germline V CDR1 and CDR2: SGHAT, FQNNGV. This CDR3 region has 16 residues. DNA of the CDR3: TGTGCCAGCAGCCAAGGGGCAAAGCCCTCGATAGGTGGCTACACCTTC. This translates into CASSQGAKPSIGGYTF.

Notes on this clone: Other DNA sequences in the same sample also yield this CDR3. The V call is TRBV12-3 or TRBV12-4, the J call TRBJ2-5, with unresolved D. The CDR3 has 11 residues. V lost 3 bases to trimming and J lost 5 bases, with 4 bases between them. The CDR3 is CASSFRETQYF. CDR3 DNA sequence: TGTGCCAGCAGTTTTAGGGAGACCCAGTACTTC.

The chain recombines TRBV28 with TRBJ1-2, with 7 bases lining up with TRBD1. The V and J ends lost 3 bases and 5 bases, in that order; junction bases with no gene match: 15. This CDR3 contains 17 residues. Germline CDR1 is MDHEN and CDR2 is SYDVKM. This chain's CDR3 is CASSFSRTTQGGYGYTF. The CDR3 DNA is TGTGCCAGCAGTTTCTCGCGAACGACCCAGGGGGGATATGGCTACACCTTC.

The rearrangement joins TRBV6-1 to TRBJ1-2; no reliable D call. Looked up from germline, CDR1 is MNHNS and CDR2 is SASEGT. The CDR3 sequence is 12 residues long. V was cut by 2 bases and J by 4 bases, with 5 bases left in between. CDR3: CASSERIYGYTF. CDR3 DNA: TGTGCCAGCAGTGAACGCATCTATGGCTACACCTTC.

The J gene is TRBJ1-3, the V gene TRBV30; D remains ambiguous. The V gene lost 4 bases and the J gene lost 4 bases, with 5 bases spanning the gap. The germline gives CDR1 GTSNPN, CDR2 SVGIG (reference sequence). The CDR3 spans 11 residues. In nucleotides, the CDR3 is TGTGCCTGGACCATAGGAAACACCATATATTTT. Translation gives CAWTIGNTIYF.

Written as DNA, the CDR3 is TGTGCCAGCAGTATGCTCCCTCTGGAGCAGTACTTC. Its translation is CASSMLPLEQYF. The rearrangement uses TRBV28 and TRBJ2-7; no reliable D call. Trimming removed 5 bases from V and 7 bases from J, with 12 bases in between. CDR3 length equals 12 residues. CDR1 and CDR2 (germline): MDHEN, SYDVKM.

The chain has TRBV18 and TRBJ1-5, with a possible D match to TRBD1 (6 bases). CDR1 and CDR2 (germline): KGHSH, LQKENI. The CDR3 is 13 amino acids. Trimming took off 5 bases at V and 6 bases at J, with 11 bases between the two ends. The CDR3 sequence is CASSTQGGQPQHF. CDR3 DNA: TGTGCCAGCTCAACACAGGGAGGTCAGCCCCAGCATTTT. Together with reference TRBV18 and TRBJ1-5, the CDR3 gives the full variable domain: NAGVMQNPRHLVRRRGQEARLRCSPMKGHSHVYWYRQLPEEGLKFMVYLQKENIIDESGMPKERFSAEFPKEGPSILRIQQVVRGDSAAYFCASSTQGGQPQHFGDGTRLSIL.

This chain uses TRBV29-1 with TRBJ1-2; D not certain. This CDR3 is 14 amino acids long. In germline, CDR1 is SQVTM, CDR2 ANQGSEA. V was shortened by 0 bases and J by 6 bases, with 14 bases between the two germline ends. CDR3: CSVEEGEGFDGYTF. The CDR3 bases are TGCAGCGTTGAAGAGGGTGAAGGCTTCGATGGCTACACCTTC.

This rearrangement joins TRBV28 to TRBJ1-1; D unresolved. Trimming took 4 bases from V and 1 from J, leaving 13 bases between them. CDR1 is MDHEN, CDR2 SYDVKM, per germline. CDR3 size: 15 residues. CDR3 sequence (DNA): TGTGCCAGCAGTTCCCCCCCGCGGTCGAACACTGAAGCTTTCTTT. Translated: CASSSPPRSNTEAFF.

V usage is TRBV6-2 or TRBV6-3 and J usage is TRBJ1-1, with TRBD1 identical over 7 bases. The CDR3 runs to 16 residues. Germline V gives CDR1 MNHEY, CDR2 SVGEGT. The trim removed 0 bases at V and 0 bases at J, leaving 4 bases unmatched. CDR3 sequence (DNA): TGTGCCAGCAGTTACTCGCCAGGGGGAATGAACACTGAAGCTTTCTTT. Translated, it gives CASSYSPGGMNTEAFF.

The rearrangement joins TRBV14 to TRBJ1-1, with D uncertain. The CDR3 length is 13 residues. Germline CDR1 SGHDN, CDR2 FVKESK. V lost 2 bases and J lost 3, with 7 bases in between. The CDR3 protein is CASSQQRYTEAFF. CDR3 bases: TGTGCCAGCAGCCAACAACGATACACTGAAGCTTTCTTT.

This clone was found once. V is TRBV5-5 and J is TRBJ2-7, with D tentatively TRBD1 (5 bases). The CDR3 is 14 amino acids. Trimming removed 1 base at V and 3 bases at J, with 11 bases between. In germline, CDR1 is SGHKS, CDR2 YYEKEE (reference sequence). The CDR3 loop is CASSLTGHIYEQYF. The CDR3 DNA reads TGTGCCAGCAGCTTGACAGGACATATCTACGAGCAGTACTTC.

V is TRBV5-1 and J is TRBJ2-7; D may be TRBD2 (6 bases). Trimming took 0 bases from V and 0 from J, leaving 10 bases between them. Germline V gives CDR1 SGHRS, CDR2 YFSETQ. CDR3 length equals 15 residues. The CDR3 sequence: CASSLAGGSSYEQYF. CDR3 DNA: TGCGCCAGCAGCTTGGCCGGGGGAAGCTCCTACGAGCAGTACTTC. Full variable domain (rest looked up from reference TRBV5-1 and TRBJ2-7): KAGVTQTPRYLIKTRGQQVTLSCSPISGHRSVSWYQQTPGQGLQFLFEYFSETQRNKGNFPGRFSGRQFSNSRSEMNVSTLELGDSALYLCASSLAGGSSYEQYFGPGTRLTVT.

The chain links TRBV7-3 to TRBJ1-2; D uncertain. Germline-derived CDR1 and CDR2 are SGHTA and FQGTGA. The CDR3 loop spans 11 amino acids. Trimming left V 7 bases short and J 6 bases short, with 9 bases between. The CDR3 here is CASTSRDGYTF. The CDR3 bases are TGTGCCAGCACCAGTAGAGATGGCTACACCTTC.

The V call is TRBV27, the J call TRBJ1-2, with a possible D match to TRBD1 (6 bases). Germline lookup yields CDR1 MNHEY and CDR2 SMNVEV (reference sequence). The CDR3 spans 13 residues. Trimming left V 0 bases short and J 8 bases short, with 10 bases between. CDR3 in DNA: TGTGCCAGCAGTTTATCGACAGGAGGAGGCTACACCTTC. This codes for CASSLSTGGGYTF.

The chain links TRBV6-6 to TRBJ1-2; D is unclear. The length of the CDR3 is 12 residues. Germline V lookup: CDR1 MNHNY, CDR2 SVGAGI (reference sequence). V was trimmed by 6 bases and J by 3 bases, leaving 8 bases between them. As DNA, the CDR3 is TGTGCCAGCAGGCTGTTCGACTATGGCTACACCTTC. Protein: CASRLFDYGYTF.

This clone was detected once. In DNA, the CDR3 is TGTGCCAGTAGTCCGACGGTTGACAGTCTTTTGGCTTTCTTT. Its translation: CASSPTVDSLLAFF. The chain links TRBV19 to TRBJ1-1; D is perhaps TRBD1 (5 bases). Trimming stripped 5 bases from V and 11 bases from J, with 21 bases between. Germline lookup yields CDR1 LNHDA and CDR2 SQIVND (reference sequence). CDR3 length: 14 amino acids.

The rearrangement links TRBV7-2 to TRBJ2-3, with D perhaps given as TRBD1 or TRBD2 (5 bases each). The CDR3 extends over 15 amino acids. Germline V gene lookup returns CDR1 SGHTA and CDR2 FQGNSA. The ends were cut back, 5 bases at V and 0 bases at J, with 12 bases in the middle. The CDR3 loop is CASSPWGSSTDTQYF. In DNA, the CDR3 is TGTGCCAGCAGCCCCTGGGGGTCTAGCACAGATACGCAGTATTTT.

The count of this clone is one. The V gene is TRBV2, the J gene TRBJ2-5; 10 bases line up with TRBD2. This CDR3 is 14 amino acids long. Looked up from germline, CDR1 is SNHLY and CDR2 is FYNNEI. V gave up 8 bases and J gave up 1 base; unmatched junction bases: 4. CDR3 protein: CASLGLALQETQYF. The CDR3 region has the DNA TGTGCCAGCCTGGGACTAGCGCTCCAAGAGACCCAGTACTTC. The variable domain in full, with the rest retrieved from reference TRBV2 and TRBJ2-5, is EPEVTQTPSHQVTQMGQEVILRCVPISNHLYFYWYRQILGQKVEFLVSFYNNEISEKSEIFDDQFSVERPDGSNFTLKIRSTKLEDSAMYFCASLGLALQETQYFGPGTRLLVL.